This TCR beta chain appears in the sequencing data of a study of beta chain features in type 1 diabetes. General study findings and limits: Researchers report that Type 1 diabetes patients had moderately but significantly shorter TCRB CDR3s across all four CD4+ subsets. PCR might pick shorter templates more often, in the same way for patients and controls. A greater similarity of naive, central memory and Treg TCRB repertoires was seen among patients than among healthy donors.

Sequencing targeted expressed TCRB transcripts, as all isolated RNA had been reverse transcribed. Produced via immunoSEQ multiplex PCR; TCRdb's table is partial and in-frame only. This table holds around 280,000 clones, over 12% found once. Germline V gives CDR1 MGHDK, CDR2 SYGVNS. This CDR3 spans 12 amino acids. Regarding this clone: Its specificity is not known.

Each of the CD4+ naive, central memory, regulatory and stem cell-like memory populations was sorted via CD45RO/CCR7/CD25/CD127/CD95/CD27. The V and J genes are TRBV25-1 and TRBJ2-5; maybe TRBD2 (6 bases). Judging by the DNA end, TRBJ2-7 fits better; the J call may be wrong. The clonotype originates from a man between 18 and 35 years old with type 1 diabetes. The sequenced sample was naive CD4+ T cells from blood. The CDR3 DNA follows: TGTGCCGGGGGGAAGGATGCCTACGAGCAGTACTTC. It specifies CAGGKDAYEQYF.